This TCR beta chain was identified in a study of cytotoxic CD8 clonotypes in ibrutinib-treated CLL. V was pared by 0 bases and J by 2 bases, with 7 bases of the junction left unmatched. From germline, CDR1 is MGHRA and CDR2 YSYEKL. The CDR3 spans 17 residues. Repertoires were generated with immunoSEQ multiplex PCR, while TCRdb's copy carries only in-frame clones and drops some. Of fewer than 85,000 clones detected, around 75% appear once; the ten largest clones hold more than 4.5%. Study results and caveats: With treatment, public clonotypes, which were uncommon, either contracted or remained stable.

Points on this clone: Antigen specificity is unknown.

The starting material was PBMCs, obtained after 12 months of ibrutinib treatment. The origin of this receptor is a human donor with chronic lymphocytic leukemia. The chain has TRBV4-1 and TRBJ2-7; 10 nucleotides align to TRBD1. CDR3 sequence reads: CASSQDSGQGTPYEQYF. CDR3 DNA: TGCGCCAGCAGCCAAGATTCGGGACAGGGGACCCCCTACGAGCAGTACTTC.